This is a list of T cell receptor beta chains from one sample in a study of cytomegalovirus exposure and HLA in healthy donors. The data were produced by immunoSEQ multiplex PCR, yet TCRdb's version contains in-frame clones alone and is incomplete. The data show 80,000 to 100,000 clones, with about 81% seen just once and 1.4% held by the top ten. The sample was PBMCs. Every receptor here comes from a man between 35 and 55 years old in good health and CMV-seronegative. Each CDR3 is given with its conserved first and last residue. D genes are given only for firm matches. Clone size is given for some rows only: seen once, a few or many times, or a class if the clone is expanded.

NA	TRBV27	TRBJ1-1	NA	CASSLRAHRVSLNTEAFF	TGTGCCAGCAGTTTACGGGCACACAGGGTTTCCTTGAACACTGAAGCTTTCTTT
NA	TRBV10-3	TRBJ1-6	TRBD1	CAIRKTGLGNSPLHF	TGTGCCATCAGGAAGACAGGGCTGGGAAATTCACCCCTCCACTTT
NA	TRBV19	TRBJ2-7	NA	CASSIGRGGGFYEQYF	TGTGCCAGTAGTATAGGGAGGGGGGGAGGATTCTACGAGCAGTACTTC
NA	TRBV6-6	TRBJ2-1	NA	CASSYSSVTGEQFF	TGTGCCAGCAGTTACTCCTCAGTGACGGGTGAGCAGTTCTTC
NA	TRBV21-1	TRBJ2-7	NA	CASQDRERCPYEQYF	TGTGCCAGCCAAGACAGGGAACGGTGCCCCTACGAGCAGTACTTC
NA	TRBV7-3	TRBJ2-3	TRBD2	CASSLTVSGGTHTQYF	TGTGCCAGCAGCTTAACGGTTAGCGGGGGGACCCATACGCAGTATTTT
NA	TRBV28	TRBJ2-7	NA	CASSPIRDPYEQYF	TGTGCCAGCAGCCCGATCCGGGATCCCTACGAGCAGTACTTC
NA	TRBV6-5	TRBJ2-5	TRBD1	CASSYSGTGGQETQYF	TGTGCCAGCAGTTACTCAGGGACAGGGGGCCAAGAGACCCAGTACTTC
NA	TRBV4-1	TRBJ2-7	TRBD2	CASSQDQGLAGGYEQYF	TGCGCCAGCAGCCAAGATCAAGGACTAGCGGGGGGGTACGAGCAGTACTTC
once	TRBV4-3	TRBJ2-2	TRBD2	CASSQGGGWTGELFF	TGCGCCAGCAGCCAAGGCGGGGGGTGGACCGGGGAGCTGTTTTTT
NA	TRBV2	TRBJ2-3	TRBD2	CASSRLAGGPSHTDTQYF	TGTGCCAGCAGTCGACTAGCGGGGGGTCCATCTCACACAGATACGCAGTATTTT
NA	TRBV10-2	TRBJ1-6	NA	CASSEAPRDSPLHF	TGCGCCAGCAGTGAGGCCCCCAGGGATTCACCCCTCCACTTT
NA	TRBV5-1	TRBJ1-3	NA	CASSALDSYSGNTIYF	TGCGCCAGCAGCGCTCTAGACAGTTACTCTGGAAACACCATATATTTT
NA	TRBV6-1	TRBJ1-5	NA	CASSGAQPQNF	TGTGCCAGCAGTGGAGCACAGCCCCAGAATTTT
NA	TRBV19	TRBJ2-7	NA	CASSIKDSTYEQYF	TGTGCCAGTAGTATAAAGGACAGTACCTACGAGCAGTACTTC
once	TRBV4-1	TRBJ1-2	NA	CASSQGMTSDGYTF	TGCGCCAGCAGCCAAGGAATGACATCTGATGGCTACACCTTC
NA	TRBV11-2	TRBJ2-3	TRBD1	CASSLVRTGADTQYF	TGTGCCAGCAGCTTAGTTCGGACAGGGGCAGATACGCAGTATTTT
NA	TRBV5-4	TRBJ2-3	TRBD2	CASCLGGSTDTQYF	TGTGCCAGCTGCCTCGGGGGGTCCACAGATACGCAGTATTTT
NA	TRBV7-8	TRBJ1-5	NA	CASSKHRNQPQHF	TGTGCCAGCAGCAAACACAGGAATCAGCCCCAGCATTTT
NA	TRBV5-1	TRBJ1-5	TRBD1	CASSLGGYQPQHF	TGCGCCAGCAGCTTAGGGGGCTATCAGCCCCAGCATTTT
NA	TRBV2	TRBJ1-2	NA	CASREQGIDGYTF	TGTGCCAGCAGGGAACAGGGTATCGATGGCTACACCTTC
NA	TRBV5-6	TRBJ1-3	NA	CASSARGNTIYF	TGTGCCAGCAGCGCAAGGGGTAACACCATATATTTT